This T cell receptor beta chain was documented in a study of T cell responses to AZD1222 COVID-19 vaccine. Overall study results and limits: It should be noted that donors were predominantly white British and more often female, and clonal diversity was possibly underestimated.

Trimming stripped 6 bases from V and 1 base from J, with 10 bases between. Germline V lookup: CDR1 MNHEY, CDR2 SMNVEV (reference sequence). The CDR3 loop spans 13 amino acids. The table came from immunoSEQ multiplex PCR; TCRdb's copy has only in-frame clones and leaves some out. The table shows 140,000 to 150,000 clones, with 85% to 90% occurring only once. Comments on this clone: Its antigen is unidentified.

Sequencing used peripheral blood, obtained on day 0 of AZD1222 vaccination. The sequence came from an adult in good health. The V call is TRBV27, the J call TRBJ2-7, with a tentative D call TRBD1 (5 bases). The CDR3 nucleotides are TGTGCCAGCAGCCATGGACATTCCTACGAGCAGTACTTC. It specifies CASSHGHSYEQYF.